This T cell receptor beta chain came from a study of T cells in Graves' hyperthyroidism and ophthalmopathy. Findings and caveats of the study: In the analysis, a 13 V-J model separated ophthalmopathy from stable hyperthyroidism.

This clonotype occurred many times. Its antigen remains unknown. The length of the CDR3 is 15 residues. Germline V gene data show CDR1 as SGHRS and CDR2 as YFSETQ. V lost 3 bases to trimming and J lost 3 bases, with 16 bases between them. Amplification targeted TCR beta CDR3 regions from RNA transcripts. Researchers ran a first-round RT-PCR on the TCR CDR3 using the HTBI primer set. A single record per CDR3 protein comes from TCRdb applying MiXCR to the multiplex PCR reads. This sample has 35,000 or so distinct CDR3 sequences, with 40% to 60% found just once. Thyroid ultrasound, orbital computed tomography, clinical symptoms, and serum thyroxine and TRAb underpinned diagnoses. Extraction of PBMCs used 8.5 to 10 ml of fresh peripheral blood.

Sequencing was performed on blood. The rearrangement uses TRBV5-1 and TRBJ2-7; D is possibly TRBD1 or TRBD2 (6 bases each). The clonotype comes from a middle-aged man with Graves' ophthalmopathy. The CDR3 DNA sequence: TGCGCCAGCAGCTCCCAGAAAGGAGGGGGCTACGAGCAGTACTTC. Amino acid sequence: CASSSQKGGGYEQYF.